The 20 T cell receptor beta chains below were found in one sample sequenced in a study of shared clonotypes between healthy human individuals. Sequencing was performed with immunoSEQ multiplex PCR; in TCRdb, only in-frame clones are kept and a portion is missing. The sample yields 550,000 to 700,000 clones, around 73% seen once. Sequenced sample: memory CD4+ T cells sorted from blood. As for subset: CD45RA-negative fraction. The source of these receptors is a woman aged 25 to 39 in good health.

This clone came up a few times. The J gene is TRBJ2-1, the V gene TRBV14; D unclear. Germline lookup yields CDR1 SGHDN and CDR2 FVKESK. This CDR3 region has 16 residues. Trimming removed 1 base from V and 1 base from J, with 11 bases in between. The CDR3 here is CASSQAERPSYNEQFF. CDR3 DNA sequence: TGTGCCAGCAGCCAAGCAGAGCGACCGTCCTACAATGAGCAGTTCTTC.

The chain carries TRBV18 and TRBJ1-3; a possible D gene is TRBD1 (5 bases). CDR1 KGHSH and CDR2 LQKENI come from the germline V gene. The CDR3 totals 13 residues. V dropped 5 bases and J dropped 4 bases, with 9 bases sitting between them. The CDR3 is CASSGAFGNTIYF. The CDR3 bases are TGTGCCAGCTCAGGGGCATTCGGAAACACCATATATTTT.

CDR3 bases: TGTGCCAGCAGCCTGCAGGGGGGGAACACTGAAGCTTTCTTT. Translation: CASSLQGGNTEAFF. V usage is TRBV11-2 and J usage is TRBJ1-1; 7 bases map to TRBD1. The CDR3 totals 14 residues. V lost 5 bases and J lost 1; bases outside the gene matches: 4. Germline V gene sequence: CDR1 SGHAT, CDR2 FQNNGV.

This clone has a handful of counts. The V gene is TRBV9, the J gene TRBJ2-3, with D perhaps matching TRBD1 or TRBD2 (5 bases each). V was trimmed by 0 bases and J by 5 bases, leaving 19 bases between them. CDR3 length: 17 amino acids. CDR1 and CDR2 (germline): SGDLS, YYNGEE. This CDR3 reads CASSVGSPGRNRDTQYF. The CDR3, as DNA: TGTGCCAGCAGCGTAGGTTCCCCGGGGCGAAATAGAGATACGCAGTATTTT.

A word on this clone: A much larger clone is a single base away; this may be a read error. V is TRBV5-1 and J is TRBJ1-2; 8 nucleotides agree with TRBD1. CDR1 SGHRS and CDR2 YFSETQ come from the germline V gene. CDR3 size: 13 residues. The ends lost 0 bases at V and 6 bases at J; junction bases unmatched: 1. The CDR3: CASSLGQGNGYTF. The CDR3 bases are TGCGCCAGCAGCTTGGGACAGGGGAATGGCTACACCTTC.

The CDR3 reads CASSSRTSLQETQYF. As DNA, the CDR3 is TGTGCCAGCAGCTCCCGGACTAGCCTCCAAGAGACCCAGTACTTC. V is TRBV5-4 and J is TRBJ2-5, with 8 bases lining up with TRBD2. V was pared by 3 bases and J by 1 base, with 5 bases of the junction left unmatched. Germline CDR1 reads SGHNT; CDR2 reads YYREEE (reference sequence). The CDR3 sequence is 15 residues long. Together with reference TRBV5-4 and TRBJ2-5, the CDR3 gives the full variable domain: ETGVTQSPTHLIKTRGQQVTLRCSSQSGHNTVSWYQQALGQGPQFIFQYYREEENGRGNFPPRFSGLQFPNYSSELNVNALELDDSALYLCASSSRTSLQETQYFGPGTRLLVL.

This chain joins TRBV27 and TRBJ2-7; no reliable D call. V dropped 3 bases and J dropped 2 bases, with 14 bases sitting between them. This CDR3 is built from 15 residues. Looked up from germline, CDR1 is MNHEY and CDR2 is SMNVEV (reference sequence). The CDR3 DNA follows: TGTGCCAGCAGTTTCGCCCCGACGTCTCCCTACGAGCAGTACTTC. Its protein is CASSFAPTSPYEQYF.

The chain uses TRBV5-1 and TRBJ2-6, with D perhaps matching TRBD2 (5 bases). Per germline, CDR1 SGHRS and CDR2 YFSETQ. The CDR3 sequence is 15 residues long. V was pared by 6 bases and J by 0 bases, with 10 bases between. This chain's CDR3 is CASNRGSSGANVLTF. The CDR3 coding sequence is TGCGCCAGCAATCGTGGGAGCTCTGGGGCCAACGTCCTGACTTTC.

The rearrangement uses TRBV7-2 and TRBJ1-1; perhaps TRBD1 as D (6 bases). This CDR3 has 18 residues. Germline-derived CDR1 and CDR2 are SGHTA and FQGNSA. The ends were cut back, 5 bases at V and 6 bases at J, with 28 bases in the middle. The CDR3 sequence is CASSRVSYSGTSFSEAFF. Here the CDR3 DNA reads TGTGCCAGCAGCCGAGTTTCCTACTCCGGGACATCCTTTTCTGAAGCTTTCTTT.

Notes on this clone: The same CDR3 is also encoded by other DNA sequences in this sample. The chain combines TRBV7-9 with TRBJ1-4, with D perhaps matching TRBD1 (5 bases). The V and J ends lost 3 bases and 5 bases respectively, with 10 bases between them. The germline V gene encodes CDR1 SEHNR and CDR2 FQNEAQ (reference sequence). This CDR3 contains 14 residues. The CDR3 is CASSLGGINEKLFF. As DNA, the CDR3 is TGTGCCAGCAGCTTGGGGGGGATCAATGAAAAACTGTTTTTT. Variable domain in full (rest from reference TRBV7-9 and TRBJ1-4): DTGVSQNPRHKITKRGQNVTFRCDPISEHNRLYWYRQTLGQGPEFLTYFQNEAQLEKSRLLSDRFSAERPKGSFSTLEIQRTEQGDSAMYLCASSLGGINEKLFFGSGTQLSVL.

The genes are TRBV5-4 and TRBJ2-2; TRBD2 aligns across 7 bases. This CDR3 is built from 13 residues. V shed 7 bases and J 5 bases; nucleotides not matched to a gene: 5. Germline V lookup: CDR1 SGHNT, CDR2 YYREEE (reference sequence). This chain's CDR3 is CASEPRETGELFF. The CDR3 region has the DNA TGTGCCAGCGAGCCGCGGGAGACCGGGGAGCTGTTTTTT.

In this sample, this clone turned up a few times. The V and J genes are TRBV7-2 and TRBJ1-2; D not certain. Germline values: CDR1 SGHTA, CDR2 FQGNSA. This CDR3 is 14 amino acids long. Trimming pared 0 bases from V and 3 bases from J, leaving 8 bases between. The chain's CDR3 is CASSLAAADYGYTF. The CDR3 coding sequence is TGTGCCAGCAGCTTAGCGGCAGCCGACTATGGCTACACCTTC.

The gene calls are TRBV7-2 and TRBJ1-2, with D possibly TRBD1 on 5 matching bases. The CDR3 is made up of 14 amino acids. Germline CDR1 reads SGHTA; CDR2 reads FQGNSA. V lost 4 bases and J lost 8, with 17 bases in between. CDR3 DNA sequence: TGTGCCAGCAGCTGGGACCGGGGAAGGGTGGGCTACACCTTC. This translates into CASSWDRGRVGYTF. Supplemented by reference TRBV7-2 and TRBJ1-2, the full variable domain reads GAGVSQSPSNKVTEKGKDVELRCDPISGHTALYWYRQSLGQGLEFLIYFQGNSAPDKSGLPSDRFSAERTGGSVSTLTIQRTQQEDSAVYLCASSWDRGRVGYTFGSGTRLTVV.

This rearrangement joins TRBV25-1 to TRBJ1-4, with 8 bases lining up with TRBD1. The trim removed 6 bases at V and 5 bases at J, leaving 5 bases unmatched. This CDR3 is built from 14 residues. Germline assignment: CDR1 MGHDK and CDR2 SYGVNS. The DNA of the CDR3 is TGTGCCAGCAGCACCACAGGGGGGAATGAAAAACTGTTTTTT. Residues: CASSTTGGNEKLFF.

The V gene is TRBV11-3, the J gene TRBJ1-1, with D uncertain. Trimming cost V 1 base and J 1 base, with 13 bases left between them. CDR3 length: 16 amino acids. Germline V gene lookup returns CDR1 SGHNT and CDR2 YENEEA. For the CDR3, the DNA is TGTGCCAGCAGCTTAGGGACGTTCGGAGGGAACACTGAAGCTTTCTTT. The encoded protein is CASSLGTFGGNTEAFF.

The rearrangement uses TRBV7-9 and TRBJ2-2, with D maybe TRBD2 (5 bases). Trimming shortened V by 5 bases and J by 8 bases, and 12 bases separated the two germline ends. The germline CDR1 and CDR2 sequences are SEHNR and FQNEAQ (reference sequence). This CDR3 spans 13 amino acids. The DNA for the CDR3 is TGTGCCAGCAGCCGAACTAGGTCGGGGGAGCTGTTTTTT. Translation: CASSRTRSGELFF.

The rearrangement joins TRBV7-9 to TRBJ1-5, with TRBD1 matching over 8 bases. This CDR3 has 15 residues. Germline V gives CDR1 SEHNR, CDR2 FQNEAQ (reference sequence). With V trimmed by 5 bases and J by 4 bases, 7 bases remained unmatched. The DNA for the CDR3 is TGTGCCAGCAGCCCCTCGGACAGGGTGAATCAGCCCCAGCATTTT. Its protein product is CASSPSDRVNQPQHF.

The V and J genes are TRBV6-5 and TRBJ2-3; maybe TRBD2 (6 bases). V shed 9 bases and J shed 2 bases, with 18 bases lying between them. Germline CDR1 is MNHEY and CDR2 is SVGAGI. This CDR3 contains 15 residues. The CDR3 DNA reads TGTGCCAGTCTTCCGCGCCCGGGAGCCACAGATACGCAGTATTTT. Amino acid sequence: CASLPRPGATDTQYF.

This clone appeared a few times. J is TRBJ2-3 and V is TRBV6-6; weak D call: TRBD2 (6 bases). This CDR3 region has 12 residues. Germline V CDR1 and CDR2: MNHNY, SVGAGI (reference sequence). The V end was cut by 10 bases, the J end by 5 bases, with 13 bases between. CDR3 amino acids: CATSLSGDTQYF. CDR3 DNA sequence: TGTGCCACCTCGCTTAGCGGAGATACGCAGTATTTT.

This clone was found many times. The chain has TRBV20-1 and TRBJ1-2; TRBD1 might be the D (6 bases). CDR3 length: 11 residues. Trimming cost V 4 bases and J 5 bases, with 8 bases left between them. Per germline, CDR1 DFQATT and CDR2 SNEGSKA (reference sequence). The CDR3 sequence is CSATGEYGYTF. The CDR3 nucleotides are TGCAGTGCTACAGGGGAATATGGCTACACCTTC.